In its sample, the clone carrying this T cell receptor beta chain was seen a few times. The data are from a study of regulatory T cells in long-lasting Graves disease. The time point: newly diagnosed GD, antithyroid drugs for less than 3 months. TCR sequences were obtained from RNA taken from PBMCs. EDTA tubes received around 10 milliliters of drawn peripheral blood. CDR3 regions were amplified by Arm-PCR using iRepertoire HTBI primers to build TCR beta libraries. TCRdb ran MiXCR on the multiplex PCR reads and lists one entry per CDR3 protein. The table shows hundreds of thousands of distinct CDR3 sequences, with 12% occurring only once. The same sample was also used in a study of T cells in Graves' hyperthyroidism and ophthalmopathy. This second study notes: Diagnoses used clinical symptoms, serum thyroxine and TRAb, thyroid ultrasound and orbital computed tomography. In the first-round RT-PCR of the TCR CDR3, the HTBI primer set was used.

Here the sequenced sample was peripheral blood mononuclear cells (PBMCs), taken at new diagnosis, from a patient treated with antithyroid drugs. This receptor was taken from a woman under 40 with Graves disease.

The CDR3 region is CASTASGWHQPQHF. CDR3 DNA: TGTGCCAGTACCGCGTCGGGGTGGCATCAGCCCCAGCATTTT. This sequence joins TRBV19 and TRBJ1-5, with D uncertain. From germline, CDR1 is LNHDA and CDR2 SQIVND (reference sequence). The CDR3 covers 14 residues. The V end was cut by 7 bases, the J end by 5 bases, with 15 bases between.